This TCR beta chain was found in a study of T cells in Graves' hyperthyroidism and ophthalmopathy. General study points: In the blood, most expanded thyroid clonotypes above 0.001 appeared as well. Model predictions of ophthalmopathy came a median approximately 6.2 months before onset.

This clonotype was seen at least ten times. Antigen unknown. What was amplified from RNA transcripts were TCR beta CDR3 regions. TCR CDR3 underwent first-round RT-PCR with the HTBI primer set. One entry per CDR3 protein results from TCRdb running MiXCR on the multiplex PCR reads. The sample lists approximately 560,000 distinct CDR3 sequences; roughly 14% were seen once. Uncontrolled infection, other autoimmune disease, pregnancy or lactation barred patients from enrollment. The PBMCs were sourced from fresh peripheral blood (more than 9 ml). The junction had 8 bases not matched to a gene; V was cut back by 5 bases and J by 7 bases. CDR3 length: 15 residues. Germline V gene sequence: CDR1 SNHLY, CDR2 FYNNEI.

V usage is TRBV2 and J usage is TRBJ2-1, with 10 bases aligning to TRBD2. The sequenced material came from blood. This receptor was obtained from a woman in her 30s with Graves' hyperthyroidism. The CDR3 loop is CASSPSGRADNEQFF. CDR3 DNA sequence: TGTGCCAGCAGTCCAAGCGGGAGGGCCGATAATGAGCAGTTCTTC.